This T cell receptor beta chain was observed in a study of response to subunit inactivated influenza vaccine. Via MiXCR, TCRdb re-called the RT-PCR reads, giving one row per CDR3 protein. The table has fewer than 600,000 distinct CDR3 sequences, approximately 6.9% seen once. This clonotype was counted at least ten times. Here the sequenced sample was PBMCs from blood, taken about 23 months after vaccination. This clonotype originated in a man between 50 and 70 years old who received an inactivated influenza vaccine.

DNA for the CDR3: TGCGCCAGCAGTGAGTCTTTGGGAGGGACAGATACGCAGTATTTT. Translated, it gives CASSESLGGTDTQYF. This chain joins TRBV10-1 and TRBJ2-3, with 7 bases that match TRBD2. This CDR3 spans 15 amino acids. CDR1 is WNHNN, CDR2 SYGVQD, per germline (reference sequence). After removal of 0 bases from V and 3 bases from J, the junction contained 3 bases not matched to a gene.